This entry describes one T cell receptor beta chain. Antigen specificity is unknown. The data belong to a study of T-cell memory formation after mild COVID-19. Points from the study as a whole: Contracting CD8+ clones were enriched in EMRA, CD4+ mainly in CM and EM.

One entry per CDR3 protein results from TCRdb running MiXCR on the 5' RACE reads. There are 470,000 or so distinct CDR3 sequences in the sample; under 20% occur only once, and around a fifth lies in the top ten. Germline V gives CDR1 SGHRS, CDR2 YFSETQ. This CDR3 contains 14 residues. V was shortened by 6 bases and J by 0 bases, with 13 bases between the two germline ends. This chain uses TRBV5-1 with TRBJ2-7, with D possibly matching TRBD1 (6 bases). What was sequenced was PBMCs or a T cell subset sorted from them (not recorded which). This receptor was obtained from a young man who had mild COVID-19 (a few samples of this study predate the infection). Cell type and time point are not known. CDR3 residues: CASTWTVGSYEQYF. The CDR3 DNA sequence: TGCGCCAGCACGTGGACAGTGGGCTCCTACGAGCAGTACTTC.